This T cell receptor (beta chain) comes out of a study of chemoradiotherapy in HPV16-positive cancers. V shed 6 bases and J shed 2 bases, with 10 bases lying between them. This CDR3 has 14 residues. Germline V gene lookup returns CDR1 KGHSH and CDR2 LQKENI. Study conclusions and caveats: Functional assays defining HPV-specific T cells used only a couple of HPV16-positive patients. HPV-responsive T-cell expansion during chemoradiotherapy was linked to improved recurrence-free survival in HPV16-positive patients.

Over chemoradiotherapy, repertoires were sampled more than once. Data came from immunoSEQ multiplex PCR; TCRdb stores just in-frame clones and leaves some out. The sample lists about 29,000 clones, roughly nine tenths occurring once. Remarks on this clone: Its antigen is currently unknown.

The specimen comprised blood, sampled from a patient who underwent chemoradiotherapy. The V call is TRBV18, the J call TRBJ2-2, with a weak D call TRBD1 (6 bases). The origin of this receptor is a human donor with HPV-associated anogenital cancer. CDR3 sequence (DNA): TGTGCCAGCTCCGTGGACAGAAACACCGGGGAGCTGTTTTTT. Protein sequence: CASSVDRNTGELFF. The full variable domain, its missing parts supplied by reference TRBV18 and TRBJ2-2, is NAGVMQNPRHLVRRRGQEARLRCSPMKGHSHVYWYRQLPEEGLKFMVYLQKENIIDESGMPKERFSAEFPKEGPSILRIQQVVRGDSAAYFCASSVDRNTGELFFGEGSRLTVL.